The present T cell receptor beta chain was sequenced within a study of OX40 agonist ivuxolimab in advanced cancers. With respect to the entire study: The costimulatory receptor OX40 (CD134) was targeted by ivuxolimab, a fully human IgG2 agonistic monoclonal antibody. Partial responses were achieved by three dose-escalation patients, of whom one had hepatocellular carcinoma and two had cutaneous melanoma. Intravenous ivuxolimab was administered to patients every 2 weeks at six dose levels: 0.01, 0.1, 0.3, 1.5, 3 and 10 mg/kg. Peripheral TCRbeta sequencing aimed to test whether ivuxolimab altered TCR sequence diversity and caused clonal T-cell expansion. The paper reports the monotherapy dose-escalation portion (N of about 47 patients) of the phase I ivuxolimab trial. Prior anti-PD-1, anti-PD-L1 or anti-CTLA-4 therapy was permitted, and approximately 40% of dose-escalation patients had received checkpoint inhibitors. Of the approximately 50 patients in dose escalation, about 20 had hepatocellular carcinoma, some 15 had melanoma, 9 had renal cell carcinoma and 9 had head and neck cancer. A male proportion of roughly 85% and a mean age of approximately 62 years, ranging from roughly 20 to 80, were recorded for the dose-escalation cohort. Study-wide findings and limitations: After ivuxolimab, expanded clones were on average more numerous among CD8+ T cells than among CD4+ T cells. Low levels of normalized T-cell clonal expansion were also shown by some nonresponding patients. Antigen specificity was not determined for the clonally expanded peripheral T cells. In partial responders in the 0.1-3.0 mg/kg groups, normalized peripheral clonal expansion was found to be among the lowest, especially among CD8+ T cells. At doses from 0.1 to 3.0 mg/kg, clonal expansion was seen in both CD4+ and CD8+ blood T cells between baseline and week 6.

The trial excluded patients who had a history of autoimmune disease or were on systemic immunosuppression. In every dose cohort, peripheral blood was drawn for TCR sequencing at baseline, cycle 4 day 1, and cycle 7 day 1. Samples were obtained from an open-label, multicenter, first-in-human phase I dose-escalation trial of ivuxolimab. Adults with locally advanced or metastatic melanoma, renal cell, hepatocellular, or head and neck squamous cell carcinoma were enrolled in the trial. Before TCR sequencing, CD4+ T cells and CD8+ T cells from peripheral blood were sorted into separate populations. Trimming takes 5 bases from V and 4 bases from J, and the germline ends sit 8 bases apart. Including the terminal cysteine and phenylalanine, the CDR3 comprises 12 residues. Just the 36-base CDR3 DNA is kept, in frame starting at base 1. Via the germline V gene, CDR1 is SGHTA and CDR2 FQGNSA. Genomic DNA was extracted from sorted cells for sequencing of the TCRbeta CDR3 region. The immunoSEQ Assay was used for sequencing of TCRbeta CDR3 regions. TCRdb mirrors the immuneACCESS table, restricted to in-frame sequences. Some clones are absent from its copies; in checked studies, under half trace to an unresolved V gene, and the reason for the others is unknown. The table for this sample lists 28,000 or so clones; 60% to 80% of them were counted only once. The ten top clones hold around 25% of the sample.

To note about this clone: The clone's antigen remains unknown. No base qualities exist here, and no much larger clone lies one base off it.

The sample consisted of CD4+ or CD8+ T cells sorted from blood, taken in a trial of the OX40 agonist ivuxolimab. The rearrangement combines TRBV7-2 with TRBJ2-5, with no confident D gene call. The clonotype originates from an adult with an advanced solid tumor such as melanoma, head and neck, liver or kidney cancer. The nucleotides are TGTGCCAGCAGCCCGTCCCGAGAGACCCAGTACTTC. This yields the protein CASSPSRETQYF.